A selection of T cell receptor beta chains follows, all from one sample in a study of blood T cell repertoires in COVID-19. The assay was immunoSEQ multiplex PCR, and TCRdb's table has in-frame clones only and misses some. The data contain 200,000 to 300,000 clones, around 83% of them seen just once; the ten biggest clones take up more than 1.5%. The sample consisted of peripheral blood. All receptors come from a man aged 25 to 40 who had recovered from COVID-19. Both conserved end residues are part of each CDR3. Each record gives: V gene, J gene, CDR3 length, CDR3 protein.

V: TRBV27; J: TRBJ2-7; length: 13; CDR3: CASAYGSSYEQYF
V: TRBV5-6; J: TRBJ2-2; length: 15; CDR3: CASRTQGGWNGELFF
V: TRBV12-3/TRBV12-4; J: TRBJ1-4; length: 13; CDR3: CASCAGGGEKLFF
V: TRBV24-1; J: TRBJ1-1; length: 14; CDR3: CATSDPSDSTEAFF
V: TRBV14; J: TRBJ1-3; length: 12; CDR3: CASRETGNTIYF
V: TRBV6-5; J: TRBJ1-2; length: 15; CDR3: CASYVNRDSNYGYTF
V: TRBV12-3/TRBV12-4; J: TRBJ1-1; length: 13; CDR3: CASSLEGQSEAFF
V: TRBV7-9; J: TRBJ2-1; length: 18; CDR3: CASSLGQAGGHWYNEQFF
V: TRBV7-8; J: TRBJ2-3; length: 16; CDR3: CASSLESSGRTDTQYF
V: TRBV4-1; J: TRBJ2-3; length: 14; CDR3: CASSQGALSDTQYF
V: TRBV12-5; J: TRBJ2-1; length: 13; CDR3: CASGTTASGEQFF
V: TRBV20-1; J: TRBJ1-1; length: 11; CDR3: CSAYGSGEAFF
V: TRBV4-1; J: TRBJ2-1; length: 15; CDR3: CASSQAGGYYNEQFF
V: TRBV5-6; J: TRBJ2-7; length: 15; CDR3: CASSRLGQTPSEQYF
V: TRBV5-1; J: TRBJ1-5; length: 14; CDR3: CASSLGGEDQPQHF